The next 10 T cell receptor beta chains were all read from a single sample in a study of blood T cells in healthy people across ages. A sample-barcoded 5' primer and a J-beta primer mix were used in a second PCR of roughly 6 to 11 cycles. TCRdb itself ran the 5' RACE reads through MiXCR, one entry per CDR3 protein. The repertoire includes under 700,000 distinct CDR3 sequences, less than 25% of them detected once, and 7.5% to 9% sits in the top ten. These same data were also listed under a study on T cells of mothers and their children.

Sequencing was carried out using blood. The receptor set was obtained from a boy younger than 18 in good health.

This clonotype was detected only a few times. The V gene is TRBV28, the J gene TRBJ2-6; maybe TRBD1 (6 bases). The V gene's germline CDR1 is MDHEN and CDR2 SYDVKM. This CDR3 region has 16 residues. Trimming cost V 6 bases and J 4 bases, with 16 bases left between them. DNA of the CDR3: TGTGCCAGCAGGCTTATACAGGGCTCCGGGGCCAACGTCCTGACTTTC. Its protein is CASRLIQGSGANVLTF.

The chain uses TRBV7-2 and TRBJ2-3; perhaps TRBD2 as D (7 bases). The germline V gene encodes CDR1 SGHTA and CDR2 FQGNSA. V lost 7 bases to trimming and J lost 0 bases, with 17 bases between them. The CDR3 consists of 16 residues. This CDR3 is CASTLYWGGSTDTQYF. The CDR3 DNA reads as TGTGCCAGCACCCTGTACTGGGGGGGCAGCACAGATACGCAGTATTTT.

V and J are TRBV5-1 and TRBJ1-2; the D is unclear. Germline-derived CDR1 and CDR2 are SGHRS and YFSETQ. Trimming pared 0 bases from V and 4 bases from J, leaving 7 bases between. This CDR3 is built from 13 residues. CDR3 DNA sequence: TGCGCCAGCAGCTTGGAACACACCTATGGCTACACCTTC. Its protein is CASSLEHTYGYTF.

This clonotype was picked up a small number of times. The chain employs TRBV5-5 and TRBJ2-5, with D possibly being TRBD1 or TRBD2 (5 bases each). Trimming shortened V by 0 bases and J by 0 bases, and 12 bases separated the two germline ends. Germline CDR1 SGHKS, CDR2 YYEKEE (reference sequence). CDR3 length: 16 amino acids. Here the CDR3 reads CASSLAPREYQETQYF. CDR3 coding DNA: TGTGCCAGCAGCTTGGCCCCCAGGGAGTACCAAGAGACCCAGTACTTC. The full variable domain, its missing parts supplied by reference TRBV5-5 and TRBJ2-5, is DAGVTQSPTHLIKTRGQQVTLRCSPISGHKSVSWYQQVLGQGPQFIFQYYEKEERGRGNFPDRFSARQFPNYSSELNVNALLLGDSALYLCASSLAPREYQETQYFGPGTRLLVL.

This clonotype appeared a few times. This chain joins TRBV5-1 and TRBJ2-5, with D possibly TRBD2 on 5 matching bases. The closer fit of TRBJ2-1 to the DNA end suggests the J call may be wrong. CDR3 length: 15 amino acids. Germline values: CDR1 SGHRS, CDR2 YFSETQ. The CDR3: CASSPDGDSYNEQFF. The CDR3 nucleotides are TGCGCCAGCAGCCCGGACGGGGACTCCTACAATGAGCAGTTCTTC.

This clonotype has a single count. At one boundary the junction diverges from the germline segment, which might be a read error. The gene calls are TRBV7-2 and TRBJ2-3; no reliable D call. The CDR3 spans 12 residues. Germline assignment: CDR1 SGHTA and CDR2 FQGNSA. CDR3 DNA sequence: TGTGCCTGCAGCTTATATGCAGATACGCAGTATTTT. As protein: CACSLYADTQYF. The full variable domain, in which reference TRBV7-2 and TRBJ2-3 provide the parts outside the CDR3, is GAGVSQSPSNKVTEKGKDVELRCDPISGHTALYWYRQSLGQGLEFLIYFQGNSAPDKSGLPSDRFSAERTGGSVSTLTIQRTQQEDSAVYLCACSLYADTQYFGPGTRLTVL.

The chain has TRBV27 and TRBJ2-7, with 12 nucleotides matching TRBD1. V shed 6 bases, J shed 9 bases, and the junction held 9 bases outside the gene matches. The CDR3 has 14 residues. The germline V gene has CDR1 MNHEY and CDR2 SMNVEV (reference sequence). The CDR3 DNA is TGTGCCAGCAGCCCCGGGACAGGGGGCGGCGTGCAGTACTTC. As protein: CASSPGTGGGVQYF.

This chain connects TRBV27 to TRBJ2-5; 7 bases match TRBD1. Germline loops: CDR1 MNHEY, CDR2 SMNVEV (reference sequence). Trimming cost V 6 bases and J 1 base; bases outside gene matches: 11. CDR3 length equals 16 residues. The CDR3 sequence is CASRREGQAFQETQYF. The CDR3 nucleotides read TGTGCCAGCAGGAGAGAAGGACAGGCGTTCCAAGAGACCCAGTACTTC.

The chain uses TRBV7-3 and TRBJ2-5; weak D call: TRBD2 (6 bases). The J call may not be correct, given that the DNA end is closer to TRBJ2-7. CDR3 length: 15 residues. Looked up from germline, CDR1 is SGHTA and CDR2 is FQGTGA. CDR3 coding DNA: TGTGCCAGCAGCCCAATTGGGGGGTCCGCCTACGAGCAGTACTTC. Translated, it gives CASSPIGGSAYEQYF.

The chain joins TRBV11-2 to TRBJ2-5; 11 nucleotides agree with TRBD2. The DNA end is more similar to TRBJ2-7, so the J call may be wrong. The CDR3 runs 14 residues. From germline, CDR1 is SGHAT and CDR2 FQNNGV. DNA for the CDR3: TGTGCCAGCAGCTTTACTAGCGGGAGCGGCGAGCAGTACTTC. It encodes CASSFTSGSGEQYF.